The entry that follows covers one T cell receptor beta chain sequence. Its antigen is not known. This sample was included in a study of T cell responses to AZD1222 COVID-19 vaccine. General study findings and limits: As reported, nearly half of all spike-specific TCRs target variant regions that are unmutated. Donors in the cohort were predominantly white British and more often female, and clonal diversity was possibly underestimated. None of the repertoires were sampled until the peak T cell response had passed.

Profiled with immunoSEQ multiplex PCR; TCRdb holds only in-frame clones, not every one. The sample records about 110,000 clones, 65% to 90% being singletons. V was pared by 2 bases and J by 3 bases, with 4 bases between. Germline V gene lookup returns CDR1 MNHEY and CDR2 SMNVEV (reference sequence). This CDR3 has 13 residues. The chain carries TRBV27 and TRBJ1-4; D call uncertain. The specimen comprised peripheral blood, sampled on day 0 of AZD1222 vaccination. The sequence was obtained from an adult in good health. In DNA form, the CDR3 reads TGTGCCAGCAGTTTAATGGCTAATGAAAAACTGTTTTTT. Translation gives CASSLMANEKLFF.